This TCR beta chain was recorded in a study of blood T cell repertoires in COVID-19. Study-level background: COVID-19 samples collected from the United States, Italy and Spain covered acute and convalescent phases. The analysed material was cDNA or gDNA that came from T cells, B-cell-depleted T cells, or PBMCs.

Germline-derived CDR1 and CDR2 are WNHNN and SYGVQD (reference sequence). CDR3 size: 15 residues. V lost 8 bases to trimming and J lost 2 bases; unmatched junction nucleotides: 4. The table lists this clone with a few counts. Authors' methods: Estimation of nucleated cell counts was performed using reference gene primer amplification. Clones were sequenced by immunoSEQ multiplex PCR, and TCRdb holds only the in-frame ones, with some missing. That table gives V, J and clone size, and the DNA gave D and trimming. The table has about 150,000 clones, 84% seen once. Input material: peripheral blood. V and J are TRBV10-1 and TRBJ2-1; 12 bases map to TRBD2. The TCR sequence derives from an older man with active or convalescent COVID-19. The CDR3 nucleotides read TGCGCCAGCTCTCCTAGCGGGGGGGCCTACAATGAGCAGTTCTTC. Protein sequence: CASSPSGGAYNEQFF.